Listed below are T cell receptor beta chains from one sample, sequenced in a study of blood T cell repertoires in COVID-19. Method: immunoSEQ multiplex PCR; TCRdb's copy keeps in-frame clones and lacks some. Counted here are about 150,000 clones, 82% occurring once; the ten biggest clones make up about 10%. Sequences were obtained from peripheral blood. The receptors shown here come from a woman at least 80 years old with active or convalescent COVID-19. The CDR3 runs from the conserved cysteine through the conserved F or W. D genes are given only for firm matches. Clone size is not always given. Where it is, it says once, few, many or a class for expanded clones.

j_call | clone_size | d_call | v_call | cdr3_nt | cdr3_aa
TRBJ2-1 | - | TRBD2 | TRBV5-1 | TGCGCCAGCAGCGGACTAGCGGGAAAGAATGAGCAGTTCTTC | CASSGLAGKNEQFF
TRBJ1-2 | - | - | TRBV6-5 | TGTGCCAGCAGTTACAGGGCAGGGTATATCTATGGCTACACCTTC | CASSYRAGYIYGYTF
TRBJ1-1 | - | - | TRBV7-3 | TGTGCCAGCAGCTTAATTATTGCAGGGTATGCGAACACTGAAGCTTTCTTT | CASSLIIAGYANTEAFF
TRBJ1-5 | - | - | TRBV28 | TGTGCCAGCAGTTTAGTGGGGGGGTGGCAGCCCCAGCATTTT | CASSLVGGWQPQHF
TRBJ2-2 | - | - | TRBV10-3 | TGTGCCTCCCAGGGGTCGTACACCGGGGAGCTGTTTTTT | CASQGSYTGELFF
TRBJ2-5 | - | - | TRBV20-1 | TGCAGTGCTGACCAGCGAGAGACCCAGTACTTC | CSADQRETQYF
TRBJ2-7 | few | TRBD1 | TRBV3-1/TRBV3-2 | TGTGCCAGCAGCCACTCTAGGAGGAGACAGGGGGCCTACGAGCAGTACTTC | CASSHSRRRQGAYEQYF
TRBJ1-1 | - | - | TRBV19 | TGTGCCAGTAGTAGAAGAACAGGGATGAACACTGAAGCTTTCTTT | CASSRRTGMNTEAFF
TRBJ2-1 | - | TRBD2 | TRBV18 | TGTGCCAGCTCACCACTAGCGGGGAGCTACAATGAGCAGTTCTTC | CASSPLAGSYNEQFF
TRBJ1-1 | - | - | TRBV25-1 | TGTGCCAGCCGCCCTAGGGGAAGCGACACTGAAGCTTTCTTT | CASRPRGSDTEAFF
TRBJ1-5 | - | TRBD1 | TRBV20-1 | TGCAGTGCTAGTACCGGGACAGGAGTTCAGCCCCAGCATTTT | CSASTGTGVQPQHF
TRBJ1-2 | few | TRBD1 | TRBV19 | TGTGCCAGTAGTATAGGGACAGGGCGCGGCTACACCTTC | CASSIGTGRGYTF
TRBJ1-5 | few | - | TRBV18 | TGTGCCAGCTTTCAACAGGGAAATCAGCCCCAGCATTTT | CASFQQGNQPQHF
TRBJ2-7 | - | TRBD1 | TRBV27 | TGTGCCAGCAGTTCAAACAGGGGTGGCTACGAGCAGTACTTC | CASSSNRGGYEQYF
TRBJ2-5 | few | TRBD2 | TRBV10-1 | TGCGCCAGCAGTGACGGGGTAGCGGGTGGACAAGAGACCCAGTACTTC | CASSDGVAGGQETQYF
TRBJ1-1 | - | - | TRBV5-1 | TGCGCCAGCAGCTTGTCCAGGATGAACACTGAAGCTTTCTTT | CASSLSRMNTEAFF
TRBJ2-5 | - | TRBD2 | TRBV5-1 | TGCGCCAGCAGCTTGGAACTAGCGGGGGGGGAGACCCAGTACTTC | CASSLELAGGETQYF
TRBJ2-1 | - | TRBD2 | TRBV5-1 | TGCGCCAGCAGCTTGGGACTAGCGGAACCGAACTACAATGAGCAGTTCTTC | CASSLGLAEPNYNEQFF
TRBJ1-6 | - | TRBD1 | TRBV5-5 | TGTGCCAGCAGCTTGGGCCCCCTGGACAGGGCAAACCTTGGTTCACCCCTCCACTTT | CASSLGPLDRANLGSPLHF
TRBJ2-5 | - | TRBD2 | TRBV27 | TGTGCCAGCAGTTATACGCGCCCGGGACTAGCGGGAGAGGGGTACCAAGAGACCCAGTACTTC | CASSYTRPGLAGEGYQETQYF
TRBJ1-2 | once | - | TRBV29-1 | TGCAGCGTTGATCCCCAGGGATCTAACTATGGCTACACCTTC | CSVDPQGSNYGYTF
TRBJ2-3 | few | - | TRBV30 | TGTGCCTGGTCCCAGGGTATCGCAGATACGCAGTATTTT | CAWSQGIADTQYF
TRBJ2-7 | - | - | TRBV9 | TGTGCCAGCAGCCATGCCGGTGGACAGCCTACCTACGAGCAGTACTTC | CASSHAGGQPTYEQYF
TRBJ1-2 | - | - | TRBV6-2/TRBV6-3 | TGTGCCAGCAGCCGTACGCGGACAGCATTATTCTATGGCTACACCTTC | CASSRTRTALFYGYTF
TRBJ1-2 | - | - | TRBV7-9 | TGTGCCAGCAGCTTAGCTACAGGCAACTATGGCTACACCTTC | CASSLATGNYGYTF
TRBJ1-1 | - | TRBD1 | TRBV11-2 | TGTGCCAGCAGCTTAGATCGGGACAGGGGGCTTGGTGAAGCTTTCTTT | CASSLDRDRGLGEAFF
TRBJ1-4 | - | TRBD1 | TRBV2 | TGTGCCAGCAGGACGGACAGGGGTTTCGAAAAACTGTTTTTT | CASRTDRGFEKLFF
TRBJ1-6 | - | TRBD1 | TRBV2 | TGTGCCAGCAGTGCGACAGGGCCACCCCTCCACTTT | CASSATGPPLHF
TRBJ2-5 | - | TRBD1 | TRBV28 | TGTGCCAGCAGTTCGGGGACAGAAGAAGAGACCCAGTACTTC | CASSSGTEEETQYF
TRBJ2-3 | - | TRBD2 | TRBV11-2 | TGTGCCAGCAGCCGCCGACTAGCGGGATCCACAGATACGCAGTATTTT | CASSRRLAGSTDTQYF
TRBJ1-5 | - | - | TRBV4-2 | TGTGCCAGCAGCCAAGACAGGGCGAGCAATCAGCCCCAGCATTTT | CASSQDRASNQPQHF
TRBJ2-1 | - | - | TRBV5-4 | TGTGCCAGCAGCTTCAGCCTTAACCGGGACAATGAGCAGTTCTTC | CASSFSLNRDNEQFF
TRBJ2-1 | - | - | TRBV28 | TGTGCCAGCAGGGACTCTTACAATGAGCAGTTCTTC | CASRDSYNEQFF
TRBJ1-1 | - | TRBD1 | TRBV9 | TGTGCCAGCAGCGTGACAGGGCAACGCACTGAAGCTTTCTTT | CASSVTGQRTEAFF
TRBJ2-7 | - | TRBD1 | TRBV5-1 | TGCGCCAGCAGCTCGCCGGGACAGACCTACGAGCAGTACTTC | CASSSPGQTYEQYF
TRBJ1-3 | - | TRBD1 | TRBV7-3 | TGTGCCAGCAGCTTATTTCAGGGGGGCGGAAACACCATATATTTT | CASSLFQGGGNTIYF
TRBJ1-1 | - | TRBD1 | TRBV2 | TGTGCCAGCAGCCTACAGGGGCCCGAAGCTTTCTTT | CASSLQGPEAFF
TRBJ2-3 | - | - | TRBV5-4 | TGTGCCAGCAGCTTGGGTGGTCCTAGGCGCACAGATACGCAGTATTTT | CASSLGGPRRTDTQYF
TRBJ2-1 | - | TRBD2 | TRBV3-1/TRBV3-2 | TGTGCCAGCAGCCCGAGTCGACTAGCGCCTTACAATGAGCAGTTCTTC | CASSPSRLAPYNEQFF
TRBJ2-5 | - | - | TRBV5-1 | TGCGCCAGCAGCTCCCAGGGGGAGACCCAGTACTTC | CASSSQGETQYF